A selection of T cell receptor beta chains follows, all from one sample in a study of blood T cell repertoires in COVID-19. Assay used: immunoSEQ multiplex PCR; TCRdb lists only in-frame clones, some missing. The table records 200,000 to 300,000 clones, around 88% of them present only once. The sample was PBMCs or T cells enriched from blood (not recorded which). The receptor source for this set is a woman aged 35 to 49 with acute COVID-19. Both conserved end residues are part of each CDR3.

J gene: TRBJ2-1
V gene: TRBV19
CDR3 protein: CASSAGQGSYNEQFF

J gene: TRBJ1-3
V gene: TRBV15
CDR3 protein: CATSRSTSSGNTIYF

J gene: TRBJ1-5
V gene: TRBV9
CDR3 protein: CASSGQGINQPQHF

J gene: TRBJ2-3
V gene: TRBV19
CDR3 protein: CASSAGWDRGVTDTQYF

J gene: TRBJ2-1
V gene: TRBV27
CDR3 protein: CASSLRGLAGYNEQFF

J gene: TRBJ1-1
V gene: TRBV30
CDR3 protein: CAWGTGGTEAFF

J gene: TRBJ1-1
V gene: TRBV19
CDR3 protein: CASVLTGANTEAFF

J gene: TRBJ2-5
V gene: TRBV6-2/TRBV6-3
CDR3 protein: CASSLGGVGKTQYF

J gene: TRBJ1-2
V gene: TRBV4-1
CDR3 protein: CASSQVQGSNYGYTF

J gene: TRBJ2-2
V gene: TRBV19
CDR3 protein: CASSMGLAAGELFF

J gene: TRBJ2-1
V gene: TRBV3-1/TRBV3-2
CDR3 protein: CASSQDSRGLAYRVNEQFF

J gene: TRBJ1-6
V gene: TRBV7-8
CDR3 protein: CASSRRNSPLHF

J gene: TRBJ2-3
V gene: TRBV9
CDR3 protein: CASSVFDRGLTDTQYF

J gene: TRBJ2-1
V gene: TRBV9
CDR3 protein: CASSSTGGRNEQFF

J gene: TRBJ2-1
V gene: TRBV7-2
CDR3 protein: CASSPVLQGNEQFF

J gene: TRBJ1-6
V gene: TRBV30
CDR3 protein: CAWTIGQGNSPLHF

J gene: TRBJ1-1
V gene: TRBV29-1
CDR3 protein: CSVDLTTGIVQDMNTEAFF

J gene: TRBJ2-4
V gene: TRBV3-1/TRBV3-2
CDR3 protein: CASSQGSRLTGHIQYF

J gene: TRBJ2-2
V gene: TRBV5-1
CDR3 protein: CASSSTVTGELFF

J gene: TRBJ2-2
V gene: TRBV4-3
CDR3 protein: CASSLGLAGLNTGELFF

J gene: TRBJ1-2
V gene: TRBV4-3
CDR3 protein: CASSPTRGAAYGYTF

J gene: TRBJ2-5
V gene: TRBV7-9
CDR3 protein: CASSLELAGISQETQYF

J gene: TRBJ1-2
V gene: TRBV19
CDR3 protein: CASRNTGIGYTF

J gene: TRBJ2-1
V gene: TRBV4-1
CDR3 protein: CASSHTIGQDLYNEQFF

J gene: TRBJ2-3
V gene: TRBV5-1
CDR3 protein: CASSFSGTPTDTQYF

J gene: TRBJ1-2
V gene: TRBV28
CDR3 protein: CASSLPGRGVRYGYTF

J gene: TRBJ1-6
V gene: TRBV7-6
CDR3 protein: CASSLGGTGAYNSPLHF

J gene: TRBJ2-3
V gene: TRBV11-3
CDR3 protein: CASSSRTSKADTQYF

J gene: TRBJ1-2
V gene: TRBV29-1
CDR3 protein: CSVRSGTSNYGYTF

J gene: TRBJ2-3
V gene: TRBV5-4
CDR3 protein: CASSSPLWGGPTDTQYF

J gene: TRBJ2-1
V gene: TRBV4-1
CDR3 protein: CASSQDTSRGEQFF

J gene: TRBJ1-2
V gene: TRBV27
CDR3 protein: CASSFGFNYGYTF

J gene: TRBJ1-1
V gene: TRBV30
CDR3 protein: CAWSRGGGRRNTEAFF

J gene: TRBJ2-1
V gene: TRBV5-1
CDR3 protein: CASSKPGLAFYEQFF

J gene: TRBJ2-5
V gene: TRBV9
CDR3 protein: CASSLGLAGDWMYF

J gene: TRBJ1-6
V gene: TRBV14
CDR3 protein: CASSHSSPLHF

J gene: TRBJ1-6
V gene: TRBV25-1
CDR3 protein: CASSALDRPDSPLHF

J gene: TRBJ2-6
V gene: TRBV7-9
CDR3 protein: CASSLMPGGPSSGANVLTF

J gene: TRBJ2-1
V gene: TRBV19
CDR3 protein: CASSRIKGRGGFVSYNEQFF

J gene: TRBJ2-1
V gene: TRBV5-4
CDR3 protein: CASSLSDRGPANEQFF

J gene: TRBJ2-2
V gene: TRBV11-2
CDR3 protein: CASSFAGGYTGELFF

J gene: TRBJ1-2
V gene: TRBV27
CDR3 protein: CASSLRTGGRGGYTF

J gene: TRBJ1-5
V gene: TRBV20-1
CDR3 protein: CSASRDRGARNQPQHF

J gene: TRBJ1-1
V gene: TRBV12-3/TRBV12-4
CDR3 protein: CASSLARTAEAFF